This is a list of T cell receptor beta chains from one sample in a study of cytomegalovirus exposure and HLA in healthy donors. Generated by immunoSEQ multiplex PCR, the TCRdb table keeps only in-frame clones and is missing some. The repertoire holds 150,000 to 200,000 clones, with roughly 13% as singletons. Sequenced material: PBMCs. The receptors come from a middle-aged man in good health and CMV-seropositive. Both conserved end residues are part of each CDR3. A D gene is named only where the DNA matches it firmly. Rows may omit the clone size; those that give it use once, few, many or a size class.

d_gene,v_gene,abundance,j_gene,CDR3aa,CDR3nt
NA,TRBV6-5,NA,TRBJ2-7,CASSYSSDILSYEQYF,TGTGCCAGCAGTTACTCGAGTGACATATTGTCCTACGAGCAGTACTTC
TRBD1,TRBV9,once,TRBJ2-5,CASSVGLDRGETQYF,TGTGCCAGCAGCGTAGGACTGGACAGGGGAGAGACCCAGTACTTC
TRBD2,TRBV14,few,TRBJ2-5,CASSQGSSGQETQYF,TGTGCCAGCAGCCAGGGTTCTAGCGGCCAAGAGACCCAGTACTTC
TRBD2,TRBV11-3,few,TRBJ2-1,CASSSTGERGGLVGYNEQFF,TGTGCCAGCAGCTCGACTGGGGAGCGGGGGGGCCTAGTGGGGTACAATGAGCAGTTCTTC
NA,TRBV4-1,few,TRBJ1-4,CASTPDSLTNEKLFF,TGCGCCAGCACCCCCGACAGCCTCACTAATGAAAAACTGTTTTTT
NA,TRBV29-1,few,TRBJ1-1,CSVGVQGTGNTEAFF,TGCAGCGTTGGGGTGCAGGGGACGGGGAACACTGAAGCTTTCTTT
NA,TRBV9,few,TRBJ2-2,CASSVSLAANTGELFF,TGTGCCAGCAGCGTAAGTCTAGCAGCGAACACCGGGGAGCTGTTTTTT
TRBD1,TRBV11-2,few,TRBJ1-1,CASSLEWQGVAFF,TGTGCCAGCAGCTTAGAGTGGCAGGGGGTCGCTTTCTTT
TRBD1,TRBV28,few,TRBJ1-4,CASSIRQGGVEKLFF,TGTGCCAGCAGTATCCGACAGGGTGGGGTTGAAAAACTGTTTTTT
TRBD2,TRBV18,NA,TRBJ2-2,CASSPSGENTGELFF,TGTGCCAGCTCACCGAGCGGGGAGAACACCGGGGAGCTGTTTTTT